This TCR beta chain appears in the sequencing data of a study of CD8 T cells in Susac syndrome. The germline V gene has CDR1 LGHNA and CDR2 YNFKEQ. This CDR3 has 17 amino acids. With 1 base clipped from V and 2 bases from J, the junction kept 8 bases outside the gene matches. Sequencing of TCR beta covered CD8+ and CD4+ T cells obtained from blood. TEMRA cells were FACS-enriched, with CD8+ and CD4+ T cells isolated negatively. RNA in amounts of about 0.5 to 1 ug was reverse transcribed with random hexamers. Across 54 Vbeta and 13 Jbeta, TCR beta CDR3 was amplified with immunoSEQ multiplex PCR. TCRdb independently ran MiXCR on the immunoSEQ multiplex PCR reads; one entry per CDR3 protein. The data hold roughly 400,000 distinct CDR3 sequences, with 85% observed a single time. A remark on this clonotype: Its cognate antigen is unknown.

Broader study findings: As acknowledged by the study, its TCR sequencing and HLA analysis included a relatively small number of individuals.

The specimen sequenced was CD8+ T cells from PBMCs. The V call is TRBV4-2, the J call TRBJ2-3; 8 bases line up with TRBD2. The receptor was derived from a human donor with multiple sclerosis. DNA of the CDR3: TGTGCCAGCAGCCAAGGGGACGACGGGGGGGTCACAGATACGCAGTATTTT. Translated: CASSQGDDGGVTDTQYF.